Below are 6 T cell receptor beta chains sequenced from a single sample in a study of blood T cell repertoires in COVID-19. Profiling relied on immunoSEQ multiplex PCR, and the TCRdb table lists in-frame clones only, not all of them. The sample yields about 120,000 clones, around 88% seen once. The sequenced sample was peripheral blood. The receptor set was obtained from a woman aged 50 to 60 with active or convalescent COVID-19.

The V call is TRBV2, the J call TRBJ2-5; D gene ambiguous. CDR3 size: 12 residues. Looked up from germline, CDR1 is SNHLY and CDR2 is FYNNEI. Trimming removed 8 bases at V and 7 bases at J, with 14 bases between. CDR3 nucleotides: TGTGCCAGCTCGGAAGACCCGGGGACCCAGTACTTC. It translates to CASSEDPGTQYF.

CDR3 residues: CASSPFQVISGYTF. In nucleotides, the CDR3 is TGTGCCAGCAGCCCTTTCCAGGTAATCAGCGGCTACACCTTC. The rearrangement uses TRBV9 and TRBJ1-2; D is undetermined. The CDR3 extends over 14 amino acids. V gave up 4 bases and J gave up 8 bases, with 18 bases separating them. CDR1 and CDR2 from the germline V gene are SGDLS and YYNGEE.

This chain links TRBV28 with TRBJ2-5; 7 bases are a match to TRBD2. This CDR3 region has 17 residues. The J segment lost 3 bases and the V segment lost 6 bases, leaving 16 bases of the junction unmatched. Germline values: CDR1 MDHEN, CDR2 SYDVKM. CDR3 coding DNA: TGTGCCAGCAGCCTAGGCCTCGGGGCTAGCGGTAAAGAGACCCAGTACTTC. It encodes CASSLGLGASGKETQYF.

J is TRBJ2-1 and V is TRBV7-8; D might be TRBD2 (5 bases). The CDR3 covers 20 residues. The V end lost 1 base, the J end lost 1 base, and 23 bases lay between the germline ends. Germline-derived CDR1 and CDR2 are SGHVS and FQNEAQ. The CDR3 sequence is CASSLGVKAAKTISYNEQFF. For the CDR3, the DNA is TGTGCCAGCAGCTTAGGGGTCAAAGCGGCTAAAACAATATCCTACAATGAGCAGTTCTTC.

The rearrangement uses TRBV7-3 and TRBJ2-7; TRBD2 matches 12 bases. The CDR3 spans 16 residues. V dropped 2 bases and J dropped 5; count of bases not matched to a gene: 7. CDR1 is SGHTA, CDR2 FQGTGA, per germline. CDR3 amino acids: CASSLSEASGRDEQYF. CDR3 in DNA: TGTGCCAGCAGCTTATCCGAAGCTAGCGGGAGGGACGAGCAGTACTTC.

The chain employs TRBV6-2 or TRBV6-3 and TRBJ2-7; weak D call: TRBD2 (5 bases). V was pared by 2 bases and J by 6 bases, with 11 bases between. CDR1 is MNHEY and CDR2 is SVGEGT in the germline V gene. This CDR3 is built from 13 residues. CDR3 in DNA: TGTGCCAGCAGTTACATGGACTTCGGCGAGCAGTACTTC. Its translation is CASSYMDFGEQYF.